Below are 25 T cell receptor beta chains sequenced from a single sample in a study of long-term antiretroviral therapy in people with HIV. They ran version v3.0 of the immunoSEQ assay at survey level. Only in-frame clones appear in the TCRdb table, and some are missing; sequencing was by immunoSEQ multiplex PCR. This sample has thousands of clones, with just under 75% found just once. Specimen: unsorted PBMCs, collected 0.1 years before starting antiretroviral therapy. The source of these receptors is a man aged 18 to 29 with HIV.

The V and J genes are TRBV9 and TRBJ2-2; D gene ambiguous. The CDR3 is 15 residues long. Trimming left V 0 bases short and J 5 bases short, with 11 bases between. Per the germline V gene, CDR1 is SGDLS and CDR2 is YYNGEE. The CDR3 nucleotides are TGTGCCAGCAGCGTAGAGGGCCAAGGGACCGGGGAGCTGTTTTTT. It encodes CASSVEGQGTGELFF.

The chain employs TRBV2 and TRBJ2-3; D could derive from TRBD1 or TRBD2 (6 bases each). The V gene's germline CDR1 is SNHLY and CDR2 FYNNEI. V gave up 11 bases and J gave up 2 bases, with 17 bases separating them. The CDR3 is 14 residues long. CDR3 sequence (DNA): TGTGCCGGACGACAGGAGGGTTACACAGATACGCAGTATTTT. Its translation: CAGRQEGYTDTQYF.

The chain links TRBV7-9 to TRBJ1-1; D unresolved. V was shortened by 1 base and J by 6 bases, with 12 bases between the two germline ends. The length of the CDR3 is 14 residues. Germline V lookup: CDR1 SEHNR, CDR2 FQNEAQ (reference sequence). The CDR3 DNA sequence: TGTGCCAGCAGCTTAGAGGGATTTGAGGCTGAAGCTTTCTTT. Residues: CASSLEGFEAEAFF.

This clone was seen a few times. The chain employs TRBV6-5 and TRBJ2-7, with D possibly matching TRBD2 (7 bases). Trimming shortened V by 4 bases and J by 6 bases, and 10 bases separated the two germline ends. Germline-derived CDR1 and CDR2 are MNHEY and SVGAGI. The CDR3 extends over 12 amino acids. CDR3 loop: CASSFGGPEQYF. CDR3 DNA: TGTGCCAGCAGTTTCGGGGGGCCCGAGCAGTACTTC.

The rearrangement links TRBV11-3 to TRBJ2-7, with D perhaps matching TRBD1 or TRBD2 (6 bases each). Trimming cost V 1 base and J 3 bases, with 16 bases left between them. The germline V gene has CDR1 SGHNT and CDR2 YENEEA. This CDR3 contains 16 residues. Written as DNA, the CDR3 is TGTGCCAGCAGCTTAGGGGGGGCGGCCCATGTCTACGAGCAGTACTTC. Amino acids: CASSLGGAAHVYEQYF.

The chain joins TRBV2 to TRBJ2-2; D is ambiguous. This CDR3 is 14 amino acids long. The germline gives CDR1 SNHLY, CDR2 FYNNEI. The germline V and J ends were trimmed by 7 bases and 2 bases, with 11 bases remaining between them. CDR3 nucleotides: TGTGCCAGCACGGTGGAATTTAACACCGGGGAGCTGTTTTTT. It is translated as CASTVEFNTGELFF.

The V and J genes are TRBV19 and TRBJ1-3; no clear D gene. This CDR3 has 14 residues. V lost 5 bases, J lost 8 bases, and 16 bases lay in between. CDR1 LNHDA and CDR2 SQIVND come from the germline V gene (reference sequence). The CDR3 is CASSPLSSRDTIYF. The CDR3 DNA is TGTGCCAGTAGTCCCCTCTCCAGTAGAGACACCATATATTTT.

This chain joins TRBV19 and TRBJ1-1; D ambiguous. V gave up 7 bases and J gave up 4 bases, with 13 bases separating them. The CDR3 consists of 13 residues. Germline V gene sequence: CDR1 LNHDA, CDR2 SQIVND (reference sequence). In nucleotides, the CDR3 is TGTGCCAGTAATTGGGGTCCGGGCACTGAAGCTTTCTTT. This gives the protein CASNWGPGTEAFF.

The rearrangement joins TRBV27 to TRBJ1-4; the D is unclear. V gave up 7 bases and J gave up 1 base, with 16 bases separating them. This CDR3 spans 16 amino acids. Germline V gene data show CDR1 as MNHEY and CDR2 as SMNVEV (reference sequence). The CDR3 sequence: CASTARAALTNEKLFF. The CDR3, as DNA: TGTGCCAGCACCGCGAGGGCCGCCCTAACTAATGAAAAACTGTTTTTT.

The chain carries TRBV28 and TRBJ2-6; D is possibly TRBD1 (5 bases). Germline values: CDR1 MDHEN, CDR2 SYDVKM. V gave up 8 bases and J gave up 0 bases, with 14 bases separating them. This CDR3 spans 16 amino acids. CDR3 sequence reads: CASLRGDISGANVLTF. CDR3 nucleotide sequence: TGTGCCAGCCTAAGGGGCGATATCTCTGGGGCCAACGTCCTGACTTTC. The whole variable domain, filled in from reference TRBV28 and TRBJ2-6, reads DVKVTQSSRYLVKRTGEKVFLECVQDMDHENMFWYRQDPGLGLRLIYFSYDVKMKEKGDIPEGYSVSREKKERFSLILESASTNQTSMYLCASLRGDISGANVLTFGAGSRLTVL.

This chain joins TRBV9 and TRBJ2-1; no clear D. The germline gives CDR1 SGDLS, CDR2 YYNGEE. CDR3 length equals 15 residues. V dropped 0 bases and J dropped 0 bases, with 7 bases sitting between them. In DNA form, the CDR3 reads TGTGCCAGCAGCGTAGCTTTGAGCTCCTACAATGAGCAGTTCTTC. Protein: CASSVALSSYNEQFF. Using reference TRBV9 and TRBJ2-1 for the parts outside the CDR3, the full variable domain is DSGVTQTPKHLITATGQRVTLRCSPRSGDLSVYWYQQSLDQGLQFLIQYYNGEERAKGNILERFSAQQFPDLHSELNLSSLELGDSALYFCASSVALSSYNEQFFGPGTRLTVL.

This clone has a handful of counts. The chain couples TRBV7-8 to TRBJ1-1; weak D call: TRBD1 (6 bases). Trimming cost V 5 bases and J 7 bases, with 11 bases left between them. This CDR3 is built from 12 residues. In germline, CDR1 is SGHVS, CDR2 FQNEAQ. The CDR3, as DNA: TGTGCCAGCAGCCCAGACAGGCATGAAGCTTTCTTT. This encodes CASSPDRHEAFF.

The CDR3 DNA sequence: TGTGCCAGCAGCTTGACTAGGGGTCTGAATCAGCCCCAGCATTTT. This translates into CASSLTRGLNQPQHF. V is TRBV5-5 and J is TRBJ1-5; maybe TRBD1 (5 bases). Germline V gene lookup returns CDR1 SGHKS and CDR2 YYEKEE (reference sequence). The CDR3 runs 15 residues. V lost 1 base and J lost 4, with 12 bases in between.

The chain joins TRBV14 to TRBJ1-1; no clear D. This CDR3 is 19 amino acids long. V was cut by 2 bases and J by 0 bases, with 22 bases left in between. The germline V gene encodes CDR1 SGHDN and CDR2 FVKESK. The CDR3 here is CASSQSRHTSGDMNTEAFF. CDR3 in DNA: TGTGCCAGCAGCCAAAGCAGGCACACCAGCGGTGACATGAACACTGAAGCTTTCTTT. The full variable domain, in which reference TRBV14 and TRBJ1-1 provide the parts outside the CDR3, is EAGVTQFPSHSVIEKGQTVTLRCDPISGHDNLYWYRRVMGKEIKFLLHFVKESKQDESGMPNNRFLAERTGGTYSTLKVQPAELEDSGVYFCASSQSRHTSGDMNTEAFFGQGTRLTVV.

This sequence joins TRBV9 and TRBJ1-1; possible D gene TRBD1, 5 bases. V was clipped by 8 bases and J by 4 bases, with 12 bases between them. CDR1 is SGDLS, CDR2 YYNGEE, per germline. There are 12 residues in the CDR3. CDR3 in DNA: TGTGCCAGTAGCAGGGTGTCCACTGAAGCTTTCTTT. This encodes CASSRVSTEAFF.

This clone was seen only a few times. This chain connects TRBV6-5 to TRBJ1-6; TRBD1 aligns across 7 bases. V shed 7 bases, J shed 2 bases, and the junction held 5 bases outside the gene matches. The germline V gene has CDR1 MNHEY and CDR2 SVGAGI. CDR3 length: 15 amino acids. The chain's CDR3 is CASNTGDPYNSPLHF. The DNA for the CDR3 is TGTGCCAGCAATACAGGGGACCCCTATAATTCACCCCTCCACTTT.

The J gene is TRBJ1-1, the V gene TRBV29-1; 8 nucleotides agree with TRBD1. This CDR3 is 15 amino acids long. V dropped 1 base and J dropped 3; count of bases not matched to a gene: 7. Germline V gives CDR1 SQVTM, CDR2 ANQGSEA. The CDR3, as DNA: TGCAGCGTTGAAGGGGTCAGGGGGCATGACACTGAAGCTTTCTTT. This gives the protein CSVEGVRGHDTEAFF. The entire variable domain, with the rest obtained from reference TRBV29-1 and TRBJ1-1, is as follows: SAVISQKPSRDICQRGTSLTIQCQVDSQVTMMFWYRQQPGQSLTLIATANQGSEATYESGFVIDKFPISRPNLTFSTLTVSNMSPEDSSIYLCSVEGVRGHDTEAFFGQGTRLTVV.

By share of the sample, this clone is large (0.1 to 1%). The J gene is TRBJ2-7, the V gene TRBV11-2, with TRBD1 identical over 9 bases. This CDR3 comprises 15 residues. With 6 bases clipped from V and 2 bases from J, the junction kept 8 bases outside the gene matches. CDR1 is SGHAT and CDR2 is FQNNGV in the germline V gene. The CDR3 coding sequence is TGTGCCAGCAGACCAACCGACAGGGGGACCTACGAGCAGTACTTC. As protein: CASRPTDRGTYEQYF.

The CDR3 loop reads CASSEEGGRGDQPQHF. The DNA of the CDR3 is TGTGCCAGCAGTGAGGAAGGGGGGCGCGGTGATCAGCCCCAGCATTTT. The chain combines TRBV6-4 with TRBJ1-5; TRBD1 might be the D (6 bases). In germline, CDR1 is MRHNA, CDR2 SNTAGT. This CDR3 has 16 residues. V dropped 3 bases and J dropped 5 bases, with 17 bases sitting between them.

The rearrangement joins TRBV28 to TRBJ1-5; weak D call: TRBD1 (5 bases). The CDR3 is 16 amino acids. Trimming took 3 bases from V and 0 from J, leaving 12 bases between them. In germline, CDR1 is MDHEN, CDR2 SYDVKM. The CDR3: CASSFRGGYSNQPQHF. CDR3 nucleotide sequence: TGTGCCAGCAGTTTTAGGGGAGGCTATAGCAATCAGCCCCAGCATTTT.

As DNA, the CDR3 is TGTGCCAGCAGTTGGGACCCGCGGGAGACCCAGTACTTC. It translates to CASSWDPRETQYF. The rearrangement links TRBV2 to TRBJ2-5, with D perhaps matching TRBD1 or TRBD2 (5 bases each). V was pared by 5 bases and J by 5 bases, with 12 bases between. Germline CDR1 and CDR2: SNHLY and FYNNEI. CDR3 length equals 13 residues.

V usage is TRBV5-1 and J usage is TRBJ1-6; 9 bases line up with TRBD1. From germline, CDR1 is SGHRS and CDR2 YFSETQ. V trimming: 5 bases; J trimming: 9 bases; junction bases outside the gene matches: 9. The CDR3 length is 15 residues. DNA of the CDR3: TGCGCCAGCAGTTCCACCGGGACAGGGTCTTCACCCCTCCACTTT. This gives the protein CASSSTGTGSSPLHF. The complete variable domain, with remaining parts taken from reference TRBV5-1 and TRBJ1-6, reads KAGVTQTPRYLIKTRGQQVTLSCSPISGHRSVSWYQQTPGQGLQFLFEYFSETQRNKGNFPGRFSGRQFSNSRSEMNVSTLELGDSALYLCASSSTGTGSSPLHFGNGTRLTVT.

Of note for this clone: Other DNA sequences of this sample code for an identical CDR3. V usage is TRBV9 and J usage is TRBJ2-7; the match to TRBD1 covers 8 bases. The CDR3 covers 14 residues. The junction had 2 bases not matched to a gene; V was cut back by 0 bases and J by 3 bases. Per germline, CDR1 SGDLS and CDR2 YYNGEE. The CDR3 region is CASSVAGQDYEQYF. CDR3 sequence (DNA): TGTGCCAGCAGCGTAGCGGGACAGGACTACGAGCAGTACTTC.

The V gene is TRBV2, the J gene TRBJ1-1; D remains unclear. The CDR3 spans 13 residues. With 4 bases removed from V and 4 bases from J, the gap between germline ends came to 10 bases. Per the germline V gene, CDR1 is SNHLY and CDR2 is FYNNEI. The CDR3 loop is CASSGMGLTEAFF. DNA of the CDR3: TGTGCCAGCAGTGGGATGGGTCTCACTGAAGCTTTCTTT.

V usage is TRBV27 and J usage is TRBJ1-1; 7 nucleotides match TRBD1. Germline CDR1 is MNHEY and CDR2 is SMNVEV (reference sequence). Losses at the gene ends were 5 bases for V and 0 bases for J; bases not matched to a gene: 9. This CDR3 spans 16 amino acids. This chain's CDR3 is CASSLRQGYMNTEAFF. DNA for the CDR3: TGTGCCAGCAGTCTCCGACAGGGATACATGAACACTGAAGCTTTCTTT.